Each of the 12 T cell receptor beta chains below was sequenced from the same sample in a study of follicular helper T cells after annual influenza vaccination. The time point here: 2014-2015 season, pre-vaccination. The repertoire was sequenced with immunoSEQ multiplex PCR; TCRdb's copy has only in-frame clones and lacks some. The table shows 11,000 to 15,000 clones, with roughly four fifths occurring only once. Sequenced material: CXCR5- memory CD4+ T cells sorted from blood, taken on the day of influenza vaccination. The receptors here all came from an adult who received the influenza vaccine.

This rearrangement joins TRBV28 to TRBJ2-2, with TRBD1 identical over 8 bases. V shed 6 bases, J shed 5 bases, and the junction held 5 bases outside the gene matches. The germline gives CDR1 MDHEN, CDR2 SYDVKM. The CDR3 extends over 14 amino acids. CDR3 nucleotides: TGTGCCAGCAGGCCGGACAGGGTGACCGGGGAGCTGTTTTTT. Residues: CASRPDRVTGELFF.

V gene TRBV4-3 combines with J gene TRBJ1-5; D perhaps matches TRBD1 (5 bases). V lost 2 bases to trimming and J lost 3 bases, with 11 bases between them. The CDR3 is 15 residues long. Germline loops: CDR1 LGHNA, CDR2 YSLEER. CDR3 amino acids: CASSQWDGDNQPQHF. In nucleotides, the CDR3 is TGCGCCAGCAGCCAATGGGACGGAGACAATCAGCCCCAGCATTTT.

This rearrangement joins TRBV10-3 to TRBJ1-5; D is ambiguous. CDR3 length: 13 residues. The germline gives CDR1 ENHRY, CDR2 SYGVKD. V lost 3 bases and J lost 0, with 3 bases in between. In nucleotides, the CDR3 is TGTGCCATCAGTGACTATAGCAATCAGCCCCAGCATTTT. Protein sequence: CAISDYSNQPQHF.

This chain links TRBV5-1 with TRBJ2-5; 7 bases agree with TRBD1. Per germline, CDR1 SGHRS and CDR2 YFSETQ. Trimming removed 6 bases from V and 3 bases from J; junction bases left unmatched: 11. This CDR3 contains 15 residues. The CDR3 here is CASNTGTAIEETQYF. CDR3 sequence (DNA): TGCGCCAGCAATACCGGGACAGCGATCGAAGAGACCCAGTACTTC.

The rearrangement joins TRBV6-5 to TRBJ1-1, with D perhaps TRBD1 (5 bases). The CDR3 runs 12 residues. Germline V gives CDR1 MNHEY, CDR2 SVGAGI. V lost 5 bases to trimming and J lost 9 bases, with 13 bases between them. In DNA form, the CDR3 reads TGTGCCAGCAGTGGATCCGGGACTAAAGCTTTCTTT. This sequence encodes CASSGSGTKAFF.

The gene calls are TRBV20-1 and TRBJ2-4; D uncertain. From germline, CDR1 is DFQATT and CDR2 SNEGSKA (reference sequence). The CDR3 has 11 amino acids. Trimming cost V 1 base and J 6 bases, with 4 bases left between them. CDR3 residues: CSARAVNIQYF. The CDR3 DNA reads as TGCAGTGCTAGAGCGGTAAACATTCAGTACTTC.

This chain uses TRBV2 with TRBJ1-1; 7 bases line up with TRBD1. The length of the CDR3 is 12 residues. CDR1 is SNHLY and CDR2 is FYNNEI in the germline V gene. The ends lost 4 bases at V and 7 bases at J; junction bases unmatched: 3. Written as DNA, the CDR3 is TGTGCCAGCAGTGGGCAGGGGGTTGAAGCTTTCTTT. This translates into CASSGQGVEAFF.

V usage is TRBV15 and J usage is TRBJ2-7; possible D gene TRBD1, 6 bases. V gave up 0 bases and J gave up 2 bases, with 11 bases separating them. The CDR3 runs to 15 residues. Germline loops: CDR1 LNHNV, CDR2 YYDKDF (reference sequence). CDR3: CATSRDTGSAYEQYF. The CDR3 DNA sequence: TGTGCCACCAGCAGAGATACAGGGTCCGCCTACGAGCAGTACTTC.

This clone was seen only once. The rearrangement uses TRBV29-1 and TRBJ2-2; the D call may be TRBD1 or TRBD2 (5 bases each). V lost 7 bases and J lost 4, with 7 bases in between. The CDR3 is made up of 11 amino acids. From germline, CDR1 is SQVTM and CDR2 ANQGSEA. CDR3 sequence: CSGGFTGELFF. The CDR3 DNA reads as TGCAGCGGGGGGTTCACCGGGGAGCTGTTTTTT.

The rearrangement joins TRBV10-3 to TRBJ2-7; D not resolved. CDR3 length: 14 residues. CDR1 and CDR2 (germline): ENHRY, SYGVKD. The V and J ends lost 6 bases and 2 bases respectively, with 14 bases between them. The CDR3 is CAISKGGKAYEQYF. Here the CDR3 DNA reads TGTGCCATCAGCAAGGGCGGCAAAGCCTACGAGCAGTACTTC.

V usage is TRBV19 and J usage is TRBJ2-1; the match to TRBD1 covers 7 bases. CDR3 length equals 12 residues. V lost 10 bases and J lost 4; bases outside the gene matches: 4. In germline, CDR1 is LNHDA, CDR2 SQIVND (reference sequence). The CDR3 spells CATSDRYNEQFF. The CDR3 nucleotides are TGTGCCACCTCGGACAGGTACAATGAGCAGTTCTTC.

The gene calls are TRBV30 and TRBJ2-3; 8 bases are a match to TRBD1. Germline assignment: CDR1 GTSNPN and CDR2 SVGIG (reference sequence). The ends lost 5 bases at V and 2 bases at J; junction bases unmatched: 6. This CDR3 region has 14 residues. CDR3 residues: CAWAGGSLTDTQYF. The CDR3 DNA reads as TGTGCCTGGGCAGGGGGCTCCCTCACAGATACGCAGTATTTT.